The present entry profiles one T cell receptor (beta chain) with its context. The antigen is unknown. V was pared by 6 bases and J by 2 bases, with 4 bases of the junction left unmatched. In germline, CDR1 is MNHNY, CDR2 SVGAGI (reference sequence). This CDR3 spans 14 amino acids. This specimen belongs to a study of OX40 agonist ivuxolimab in advanced cancers. On the study more broadly: Patients were around 83% male with ages about 23 to 79, mean about 65. Partial responses were achieved by three patients: one hepatocellular carcinoma, two cutaneous melanoma.

The repertoire was sequenced with immunoSEQ multiplex PCR; TCRdb's copy has only in-frame clones and lacks some. Of about 50,000 clones in the sample, about 81% are singletons; the top ten hold around 7%. Broader study findings: Expanded clones were, on average, more numerous among CD8+ T cells than CD4+. Undetermined was the antigen specificity of the expanded peripheral T cells.

The chain recombines TRBV6-6 with TRBJ2-5, with TRBD2 identical over 9 bases. The origin of this receptor is an adult with an advanced solid tumor such as melanoma, head and neck, liver or kidney cancer. The sequenced sample was CD4+ or CD8+ T cells sorted from blood, obtained in a trial of the OX40 agonist ivuxolimab. CDR3 loop: CASSGTSKQETQYF. In nucleotides, the CDR3 is TGTGCCAGCAGCGGGACTAGCAAGCAAGAGACCCAGTACTTC.